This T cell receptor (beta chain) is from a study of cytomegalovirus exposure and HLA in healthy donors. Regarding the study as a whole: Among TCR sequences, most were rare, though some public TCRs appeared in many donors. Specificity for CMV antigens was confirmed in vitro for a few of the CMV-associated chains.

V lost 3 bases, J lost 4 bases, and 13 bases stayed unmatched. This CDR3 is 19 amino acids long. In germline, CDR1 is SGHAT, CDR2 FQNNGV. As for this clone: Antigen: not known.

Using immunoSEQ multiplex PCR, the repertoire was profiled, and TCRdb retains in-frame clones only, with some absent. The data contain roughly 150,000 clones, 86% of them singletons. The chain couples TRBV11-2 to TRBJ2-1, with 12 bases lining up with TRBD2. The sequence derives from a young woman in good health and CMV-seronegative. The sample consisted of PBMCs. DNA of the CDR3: TGTGCCAGCAGCTTTCGGACTAGCGGGATGGGACAGGGTTACAATGAGCAGTTCTTC. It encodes CASSFRTSGMGQGYNEQFF. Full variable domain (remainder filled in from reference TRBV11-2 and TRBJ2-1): EAGVAQSPRYKIIEKRQSVAFWCNPISGHATLYWYQQILGQGPKLLIQFQNNGVVDDSQLPKDRFSAERLKGVDSTLKIQPAKLEDSAVYLCASSFRTSGMGQGYNEQFFGPGTRLTVL.